This T cell receptor (beta chain) is drawn from a study of Ad26.COV2.S vaccination and SARS-CoV-2 variants (dated by TCRdb to about 2021). Context from the whole study: Vaccine-arm donors were drawn from COV1001, a multicentre, randomized, double-blind, placebo-controlled phase I-IIa trial of Ad26.COV2.S in healthy adults. Ad26.COV2.S was administered intramuscularly at 5 x 10^10 or 1 x 10^11 viral particles, either as a single shot or as two shots given 56 days apart. The specificity and breadth of SARS-CoV-2-reactive T cell receptors after Ad26.COV2.S vaccination were assessed by TCRbeta repertoire sequencing. The TCR-sequenced set comprised approximately 32 samples: some 20 Ad26.COV2.S vaccine recipients, 5 placebo recipients and 8 SARS-CoV-2 convalescent individuals. Trial participants were randomized into five groups of five, in which low-dose or high-dose Ad26.COV2.S was given once or twice, or placebo was given on both occasions. Throughout the experiments and outcome assessment, investigators stayed blinded to trial group allocation.

The treatment or condition label, as the study defines it: roughly 18 received Ad26.COV2.S at low or high dose, single or two shots; several received placebo; per-sample allocation not given. For vaccine and placebo recipients, the sequenced repertoires came from samples collected on day 63 after the first injection. Cohort 1b enrolled 25 adults aged 18-55 years at a single site in Boston, USA, between 29 July and 7 August 2020. Ad26.COV2.S consisted of a replication-incompetent adenovirus type 26 vector by which a prefusion-stabilized SARS-CoV-2 spike protein from the original Wuhan strain was expressed. Reading from cysteine to phenylalanine, the CDR3 counts 14 amino acids. Only the CDR3 portion is preserved as DNA: 42 bases, with reading frame beginning at the first base. CDR1 and CDR2 are drawn from the germline V gene: SGDLS, YYNGEE. Trimming removed 0 bases from V and 1 base from J, leaving 8 bases between the germline ends.

Overall results and qualifications from the work: The study lacked the statistical power to compare responses across vaccine doses or regimens. Non-spike TCR breadth was comparable between vaccine and placebo recipients, consistent with the vaccine containing only spike. Substantial breadth of spike-specific CD8+ and CD4+ T cell responses was reported after vaccination. It was noted by the authors that total T cell responses may have been underestimated by the TCR breadth and depth analyses. Spike-specific TCR breadth was higher in Ad26.COV2.S recipients than in placebo recipients (P = 0.0014).

TCRbeta CDR3 regions were sequenced with the immunoSEQ Assay. After extraction, genomic DNA underwent amplification by bias-controlled multiplex PCR, followed by high-throughput sequencing. The study's own analysis went as follows. Collapsing and filtering of sequences were performed to quantify the absolute abundance of each unique TCRbeta CDR3 region. T cell fraction was estimated by normalizing TCRbeta template counts to usable DNA, with usable DNA measured through amplification of reference genes found in all nucleated cells. Repertoire TCRs were annotated as SARS-CoV-2-specific when V gene, CDR3 amino acid sequence and J gene were exactly matched to a known reactive TCR set. The reference SARS-CoV-2 TCR set was derived from MIRA and filtered for enrichment in COVID-19-positive ImmuneCODE repertoires, a step that removed public or cross-reactive TCRs. Based on the MIRA antigens, annotated TCRs were further analysed at the level of specific ORF or position within ORF. Breadth was defined as annotated unique rearrangements over total unique productive rearrangements; depth was the summed frequency of those rearrangements. Two-sided Wilcoxon rank-sum tests were applied when comparing TCR breadth between groups. What TCRdb holds here is the immuneACCESS table cut down to in-frame rearrangements. Part of the clones is not present; checked against another copy, under half of the missing clones reflect an unresolved V gene, and the others are unexplained. The DNA was the basis for D and trimming; V, J and clone size are from that table. In this sample the table shows about 350,000 clones, approximately 84% of which occur a single time. The leading ten clones occupy around 3% of the sample.

In its sample, this clone was seen a few times. Its binding antigen is unknown. The sample holds no much larger clone one base away, and base qualities are not on file. In this chain, TRBV9 is recombined with TRBJ2-7; the D gene assignment is ambiguous. The specimen comprised peripheral blood, sampled in a trial of Ad26.COV2.S vaccine versus placebo. The TCR was taken from a person aged 18-60 years who received the Ad26.COV2.S COVID-19 vaccine or a placebo. The CDR3 region has the sequence CASSVALISYEQYF. The nucleotide sequence reads as follows: TGTGCCAGCAGCGTAGCACTGATTTCCTACGAGCAGTACTTC. The full variable domain, with segments outside the CDR3 supplied by the reference TRBV9 and TRBJ2-7 proteins, appears as DSGVTQTPKHLITATGQRVTLRCSPRSGDLSVYWYQQSLDQGLQFLIQYYNGEERAKGNILERFSAQQFPDLHSELNLSSLELGDSALYFCASSVALISYEQYFGPGTRLTVT.